This TCR beta chain originates from a study of T cell repertoires in cytomegalovirus infection. The wider study: HLA-B-restricted CMV epitopes that are well studied, plus recently identified HLA-C-restricted ones, were used by the study. Carrying CMV and the relevant HLA type showed in public TCR beta signatures. Findings and limits, study-wide: Totalled public TCR beta family frequency picked out people who carried CMV plus the relevant HLA. There were HLA-C-restricted CMV-specific TCR beta clonotypes dominating the ex vivo response.

MiXCR, applied by TCRdb to the reads, yields one record per CDR3 protein. The profile covers 600,000 to 700,000 distinct CDR3 sequences, with approximately 33% appearing a single time and 15% to 20% taken by the ten largest. About this clonotype itself: The antigen is unknown.

CDR1 and CDR2 from the germline V gene are MGHRA and YSYEKL. The V and J ends lost 0 bases and 5 bases respectively, with 5 bases between them. The CDR3 covers 13 residues. The rearrangement links TRBV4-1 to TRBJ1-5; D unresolved. The origin of this receptor is a human donor in good health (CMV status not recorded). Some clones in this sample may be carry-over from other donors' samples. The specimen was cultured PBMCs, collected from culture after CMV antigen stimulation. CDR3 amino acids: CASSQEVHQPQHF. CDR3 DNA: TGCGCCAGCAGCCAAGAGGTACATCAGCCCCAGCATTTT.